The sequence of this T cell receptor (beta chain) was determined in a study of T cell responses to AZD1222 COVID-19 vaccine. Overall study results and limits: Repertoires were collected only later (after the peak T cell response had occurred). Clonal diversity was possibly underestimated; the donors were predominantly white British and more often female. Close to half of spike-specific TCRs reportedly recognize unmutated variant regions.

On this clone: The antigen is unknown.

Clones were read by immunoSEQ multiplex PCR, and TCRdb kept only the in-frame ones, dropping some. This sample carries over 150,000 clones, approximately 92% of them seen once, and the ten largest clones take about 1%. This CDR3 spans 15 amino acids. CDR1 and CDR2 (germline): MNHEY, SVGAGI. V lost 7 bases to trimming and J lost 8 bases, with 23 bases between them. The source material was peripheral blood, sampled 28 days after the second dose of the MenACWY control vaccine. This clonotype originated in an adult who received the MenACWY meningococcal vaccine as a control. The gene calls are TRBV6-5 and TRBJ1-1; a possible D gene is TRBD1 (6 bases). The CDR3 region has the DNA TGTGCCAGCACCATAACCCCAAACAGGGTGAGGGAAGCTTTCTTT. It encodes CASTITPNRVREAFF.